Each of the 11 T cell receptor beta chains below was sequenced from the same sample in a study of tumor and adjacent non-tumor tissue in lung cancer. The template was RNA from unsorted bulk tissue. TCRbeta libraries were built with three rounds of nested PCR, modified from ARM-PCR. MiXCR, applied by TCRdb to the multiplex PCR reads, yields one record per CDR3 protein. This sample carries roughly 220,000 distinct CDR3 sequences, around 70% of them seen once, and the ten largest clones take about 25%. The specimen was lung tumor tissue. The receptors were sampled from a man aged 60 to 69 with non-small cell lung cancer.

Remarks on this clonotype: A read error may account for a junction end that differs from germline. CDR3 coding DNA: TGTGCAGGGGGGAGAGGACAGGGGGGACAGCCCCGGCATTTT. Protein sequence: CAGGRGQGGQPRHF. The gene calls are TRBV6-2 or TRBV6-3 and TRBJ1-5, with TRBD1 matching 10 bases. Germline V gives CDR1 MNHEY, CDR2 SVGEGT. This CDR3 spans 14 amino acids.

Points on this clonotype: The junction shows a germline mismatch at one end, possibly a read error. The chain's CDR3 is CASNFGDVAKNIHYF. In DNA, the CDR3 is TGTGCCAGCAACTTCGGGGATGTAGCCAAAAACATTCACTACTTC. The chain employs TRBV7-9 and TRBJ2-4; the D gene is possibly TRBD2 (5 bases). Germline loops: CDR1 SEHNR, CDR2 FQNEAQ (reference sequence). The CDR3 extends over 15 amino acids.

This chain connects TRBV5-6 to TRBJ2-1, with D hard to call. Looked up from germline, CDR1 is SGHDT and CDR2 is YYEEEE. V lost 2 bases and J 7 bases, leaving 16 bases between the germline ends. The CDR3 is 15 amino acids. CDR3 in amino acids: CASSLRSTSQNEQFF. CDR3 coding DNA: TGTGCCAGCAGCTTAAGGTCTACTTCACAAAATGAGCAGTTCTTC.

This clonotype has only a few counts. A much larger clone differs from this one at a single base, so this may be a read error. The chain combines TRBV11-3 with TRBJ2-1, with TRBD2 as a possible D gene (5 bases). Germline lookup yields CDR1 SGHNT and CDR2 YENEEA. There are 13 residues in the CDR3. The chain's CDR3 is CTSSSGVYNEQFF. The CDR3 DNA is TGTACCAGCTCCAGCGGAGTGTACAATGAGCAGTTCTTC.

This clonotype was detected only once. The conserved phenylalanine or tryptophan is not found at the CDR3 terminus, so this likely reflects a read error. CDR3 in DNA: TGTGTCAGCAGTTCGGGGGCAGGGGGGAATTCACCCCTCCACGTT. Its translation is CVSSSGAGGNSPLHV. The chain links TRBV28 to TRBJ1-6; 7 bases agree with TRBD1. CDR3 length: 15 residues. CDR1 is MDHEN and CDR2 is SYDVKM in the germline V gene.

Notes on this clonotype: This clone may be a read error of a much larger clone one base away. The V and J genes are TRBV20-1 and TRBJ2-7; 13 bases align to TRBD2. This CDR3 has 18 amino acids. CDR1 is DFQATT, CDR2 SNEGSKA, per germline (reference sequence). CDR3 region: CSASPQGLAGEWGYEPYF. The CDR3 coding sequence is TGCAGTGCTAGCCCTCAAGGACTAGCGGGAGAATGGGGTTACGAGCCGTACTTC.

As regards this clonotype: One junction end disagrees with the germline gene, perhaps due to a read error. The rearrangement links TRBV20-1 to TRBJ1-4; 8 bases are a match to TRBD1. This CDR3 comprises 14 residues. Germline V lookup: CDR1 DFQATT, CDR2 SNEGSKA (reference sequence). CDR3 coding DNA: TGCAGTGCCAAGGACGACAGGGGTGATAAAAAACAGTTTTTT. Residues: CSAKDDRGDKKQFF.

Turning to this clonotype: Compared with germline, one end of the junction differs, possibly owing to a read error. V and J are TRBV20-1 and TRBJ2-1; tentatively, D is TRBD1 (5 bases). Germline V lookup: CDR1 DFQATT, CDR2 SNEGSKA (reference sequence). The CDR3 consists of 16 residues. CDR3: CSARHSRQSSYNKQFF. The CDR3 bases are TGCAGTGCTAGGCATAGTAGACAGTCGTCCTACAATAAGCAGTTCTTC.

Details on this clonotype: This CDR3 is missing its conserved last phenylalanine or tryptophan, likely due to a read error. The rearrangement joins TRBV29-1 to TRBJ2-3; no firm D call. Trimming left V 7 bases short and J 2 bases short, with 4 bases between. Germline CDR1 reads SQVTM; CDR2 reads ANQGSEA. This CDR3 comprises 10 residues. CDR3 in DNA: TGCAGCGGTTCCACAGATACGCAGTATTTG. This gives the protein CSGSTDTQYL.

V gene TRBV4-2 combines with J gene TRBJ2-6, with D possibly matching TRBD1 (5 bases). CDR3 size: 18 residues. Looked up from germline, CDR1 is LGHNA and CDR2 is YNFKEQ. V was trimmed by 0 bases and J by 4 bases, leaving 16 bases between them. This chain's CDR3 is CASSQEARGIGGANVLTF. CDR3 nucleotides: TGTGCCAGCAGCCAAGAAGCAAGGGGAATTGGAGGGGCCAACGTCCTGACTTTC.

Note on this clonotype: The final CDR3 position lacks the conserved phenylalanine or tryptophan, pointing to a likely read error. The chain has TRBV4-2 and TRBJ1-1; no clear D gene. Trimming stripped 0 bases from V and 11 bases from J, with 19 bases between. CDR1 is LGHNA, CDR2 YNFKEQ, per germline. The CDR3 runs to 15 residues. The CDR3 loop is CASSQEVGRELLAFC. In DNA form, the CDR3 reads TGTGCCAGCAGCCAAGAGGTCGGGCGGGAACTGTTGGCTTTCTGT.